This T cell receptor (beta chain) stems from a study of CD8 T cells in Susac syndrome. The RNA input was roughly 0.5 to 1 ug, and it was reverse transcribed with random hexamers. TCRdb re-derived calls from the immunoSEQ multiplex PCR reads in MiXCR, one entry per CDR3 protein. Of approximately 190,000 distinct CDR3 sequences detected, about 94% appear once; the ten largest clones hold approximately 0.089%. Note on this clonotype: The junction differs from germline at one of its ends, possibly a read error.

Germline V CDR1 and CDR2: SSHAT, FNYEAQ (reference sequence). CDR3 length equals 13 residues. J is TRBJ1-1 and V is TRBV7-7; 7 nucleotides line up with TRBD1. This TCR was recovered from a human donor with Susac syndrome. What was sequenced was CD4+ T cells from PBMCs. The CDR3 DNA reads TGTGCTAGCAGCTTAGACAGGGATGCTGAAGCTTTCTTT. This encodes CASSLDRDAEAFF. Full variable domain (remainder filled in from reference TRBV7-7 and TRBJ1-1): GAGVSQSPRYKVTKRGQDVTLRCDPISSHATLYWYQQALGQGPEFLTYFNYEAQPDKSGLPSDRFSAERPEGSISTLTIQRTEQRDSAMYRCASSLDRDAEAFFGQGTRLTVV.